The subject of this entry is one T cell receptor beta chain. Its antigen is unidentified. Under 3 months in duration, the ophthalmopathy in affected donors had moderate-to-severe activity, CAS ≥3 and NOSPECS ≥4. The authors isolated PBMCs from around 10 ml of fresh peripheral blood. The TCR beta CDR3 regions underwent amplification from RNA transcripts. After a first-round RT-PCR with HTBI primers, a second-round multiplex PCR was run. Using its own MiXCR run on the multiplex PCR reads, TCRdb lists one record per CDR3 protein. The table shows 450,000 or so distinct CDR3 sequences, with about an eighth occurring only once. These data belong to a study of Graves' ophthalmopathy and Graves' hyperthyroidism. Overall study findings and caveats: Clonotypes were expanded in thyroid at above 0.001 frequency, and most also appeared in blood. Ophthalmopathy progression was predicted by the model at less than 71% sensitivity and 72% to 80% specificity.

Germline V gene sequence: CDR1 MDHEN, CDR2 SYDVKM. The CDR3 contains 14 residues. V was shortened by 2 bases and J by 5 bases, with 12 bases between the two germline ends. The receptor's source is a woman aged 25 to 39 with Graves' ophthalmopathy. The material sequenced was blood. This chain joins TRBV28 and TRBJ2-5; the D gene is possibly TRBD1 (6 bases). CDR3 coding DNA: TGTGCCAGCAGTTTAACAGGGAGTTACGAGACCCAGTACTTC. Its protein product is CASSLTGSYETQYF.